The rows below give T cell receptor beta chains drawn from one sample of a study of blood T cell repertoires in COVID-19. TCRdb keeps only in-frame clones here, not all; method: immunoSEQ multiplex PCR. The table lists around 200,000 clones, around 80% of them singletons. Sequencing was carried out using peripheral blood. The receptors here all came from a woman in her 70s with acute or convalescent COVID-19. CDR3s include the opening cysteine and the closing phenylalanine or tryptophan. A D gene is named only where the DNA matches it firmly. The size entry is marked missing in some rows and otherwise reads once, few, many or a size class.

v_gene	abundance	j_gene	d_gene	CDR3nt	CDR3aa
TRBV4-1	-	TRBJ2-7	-	TGCGCCAGCAGCCAAGCCTACGACGGGGGGCCCAACTACGAGCAGTACTTC	CASSQAYDGGPNYEQYF
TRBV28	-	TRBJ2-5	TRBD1	TGTGCCAGCAGCTTACAGGGGGCTGGGGCCCAGTACTTC	CASSLQGAGAQYF
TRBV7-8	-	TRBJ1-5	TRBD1	TGTGCCAGCAGCTTAGTGGCAGGGGGCCAGCCCCAGCATTTT	CASSLVAGGQPQHF
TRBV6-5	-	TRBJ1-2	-	TGTGCCAGCAGTCGGCAGGGTGGTGGTGGCTACACCTTC	CASSRQGGGGYTF
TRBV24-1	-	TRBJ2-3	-	TGTGCCACCAGTGAAAATAGCCCCGATACGCAGTATTTT	CATSENSPDTQYF
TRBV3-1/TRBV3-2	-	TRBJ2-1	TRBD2	TGTGCCAGCGGACTAGCGGGAGGGCCCAATGAGCAGTTCTTC	CASGLAGGPNEQFF
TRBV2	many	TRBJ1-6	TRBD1	TGTGCCAGCAGTGAGCTGACAGGGGGCGGTTCACCCCTCCACTTT	CASSELTGGGSPLHF
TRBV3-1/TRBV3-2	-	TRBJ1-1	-	TGTGCCAGCAGCCAAGATTGGAGGGCTGAAGCTTTCTTT	CASSQDWRAEAFF
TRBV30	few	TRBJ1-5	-	TGTGCCTGGAGTGAAGGGGATTATAGCAATCAGCCCCAGCATTTT	CAWSEGDYSNQPQHF
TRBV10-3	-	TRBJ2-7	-	TGTGCCATCGGAAAACAGGAACCCTACGAGCAGTACTTC	CAIGKQEPYEQYF
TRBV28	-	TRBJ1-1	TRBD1	TGTGCCAGCAGTTTGACAGGGGGGGCTGAAGCTTTCTTT	CASSLTGGAEAFF
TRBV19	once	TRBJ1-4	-	TGTGCCAGTAGTCACACCTCTGGTAATGAAAAACTGTTTTTT	CASSHTSGNEKLFF
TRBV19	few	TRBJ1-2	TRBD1	TGTGCCAGTACCCCTGGGGGACAGACATATGGCTACACCTTC	CASTPGGQTYGYTF
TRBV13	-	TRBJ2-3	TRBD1	TGTGCCAGCAGCAAGGGACAGCCAGATACGCAGTATTTT	CASSKGQPDTQYF
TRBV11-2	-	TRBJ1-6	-	TGTGCCAGCAGCTTAGAGGGCACTTATAATTCACCCCTCCACTTT	CASSLEGTYNSPLHF
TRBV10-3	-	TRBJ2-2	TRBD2	TGTGCCATTAGCGGGAGGGACACCGGGGAGCTGTTTTTT	CAISGRDTGELFF
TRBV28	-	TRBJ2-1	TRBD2	TGTGCCAGCAGTTTATCTAGCGGGAATATCAATGAGCAGTTCTTC	CASSLSSGNINEQFF
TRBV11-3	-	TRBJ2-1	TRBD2	TGTGCCAGCAGCCAGCGGGAGATGTCTGCCAATGAGCAGTTCTTC	CASSQREMSANEQFF
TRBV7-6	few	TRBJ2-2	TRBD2	TGTGCCAGCAGCTTAACGGCGGGAGGGCCGGGGAACACCGGGGAGCTGTTTTTT	CASSLTAGGPGNTGELFF
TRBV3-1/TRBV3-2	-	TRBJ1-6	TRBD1	TGTGCCAGCAGCAGCGGGGCGGGACAGGGGAATTCACCCCTCCACTTT	CASSSGAGQGNSPLHF
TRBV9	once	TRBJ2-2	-	TGTGCCAGCAGCCTCACCGGGACTCCCTCCACCGGGGAGCTGTTTTTT	CASSLTGTPSTGELFF
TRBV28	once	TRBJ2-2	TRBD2	TGTGCCAGCAGTTCATCGGTAGGACTAGCGGGAGGATACACCGGGGAGCTGTTTTTT	CASSSSVGLAGGYTGELFF
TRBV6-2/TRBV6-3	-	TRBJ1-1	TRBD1	TGTGCCAGCAGCCGACAGGGGGACACTGAAGCTTTCTTT	CASSRQGDTEAFF
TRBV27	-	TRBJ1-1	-	TGTGCCAGCAGTACATACACGACAGCCGACACTGAAGCTTTCTTT	CASSTYTTADTEAFF
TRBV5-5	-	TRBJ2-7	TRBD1	TGTGCCAGCAGCTTGTCCACAGGGGGTCGCGAGCAGTACTTC	CASSLSTGGREQYF
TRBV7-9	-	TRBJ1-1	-	TGTGCCAGCAGCCTGGACGGGATGAACACTGAAGCTTTCTTT	CASSLDGMNTEAFF
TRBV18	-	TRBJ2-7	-	TGTGCCAGCTCACCTGGGGAGGTCAGCTCCTACGAGCAGTACTTC	CASSPGEVSSYEQYF
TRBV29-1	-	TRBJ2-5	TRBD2	TGCAGCGTTGGTAGCGGGAGGACAGAGACCCAGTACTTC	CSVGSGRTETQYF
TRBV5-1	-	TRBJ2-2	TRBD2	TGCGCCAGCAGCTTAGCGGGAGACACCGGGGAGCTGTTTTTT	CASSLAGDTGELFF
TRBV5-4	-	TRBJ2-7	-	TGTGCCAGCAGCTTGGGGACAGCGACCTACGAGCAGTACTTC	CASSLGTATYEQYF
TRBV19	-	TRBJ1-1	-	TGTGCCAGTATTGACTCAACAGGGAAGAACACTGAAGCTTTCTTT	CASIDSTGKNTEAFF
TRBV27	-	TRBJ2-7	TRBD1	TGTGCCAGCAGTTTCAAGGGGGGACAGGGGTTCCCCTACGAGCAGTACTTC	CASSFKGGQGFPYEQYF
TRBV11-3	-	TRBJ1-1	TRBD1	TGTGCCAGCAGCTTAGGGGGGACAGGGAGTACTGAAGCTTTCTTT	CASSLGGTGSTEAFF
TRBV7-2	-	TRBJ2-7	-	TGTGCCAGCAGCTTAGCCGGGACTGACACCTACGAGCAGTACTTC	CASSLAGTDTYEQYF
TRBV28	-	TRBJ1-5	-	TGTGCCAGCAGTTTGGGCAGTATAAGCAATCAGCCCCAGCATTTT	CASSLGSISNQPQHF
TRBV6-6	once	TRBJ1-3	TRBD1	TGTGCCAGCGGCGGACAGGCGATCTCTGGAAACACCATATATTTT	CASGGQAISGNTIYF
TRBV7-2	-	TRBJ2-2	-	TGTGCCAGCAGCTTAGACAGGTCTTCCGGGGAGCTGTTTTTT	CASSLDRSSGELFF
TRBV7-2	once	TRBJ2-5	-	TGTGCCAGCAGCTTAGCAGGAGGGTTGGAGACCCAGTACTTC	CASSLAGGLETQYF
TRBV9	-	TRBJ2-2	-	TGTGCCAGCAGCACCCAATGGACGGGCGAGCGGCACACCGGGGAGCTGTTTTTT	CASSTQWTGERHTGELFF
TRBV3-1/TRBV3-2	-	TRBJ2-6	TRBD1	TGTGCCAGCAGACTCCAGGGGGCTGGGGCCAACGTCCTGACTTTC	CASRLQGAGANVLTF
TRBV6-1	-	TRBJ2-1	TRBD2	TGTGCCAGCAGTGAAGATCCCCTAGCGGGAGAGGGGTCCTACAATGAGCAGTTCTTC	CASSEDPLAGEGSYNEQFF
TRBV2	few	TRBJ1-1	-	TGTGCCAGCAGTTCCGAGGTGAACACTGAAGCTTTCTTT	CASSSEVNTEAFF
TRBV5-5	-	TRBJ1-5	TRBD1	TGTGCCAGCAGCTGGGGACAGGGCAAGAATCAGCCCCAGCATTTT	CASSWGQGKNQPQHF
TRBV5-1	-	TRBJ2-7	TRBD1	TGCGCCAGCAGCTGGGGGCAGGGGGCTGGCGAGCAGTACTTC	CASSWGQGAGEQYF
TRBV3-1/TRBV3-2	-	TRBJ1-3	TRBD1	TGTGCCAGCACCCTATATGCGACCACCGGGACAGCTCTTGGGCCTGGAAACACCATATATTTT	CASTLYATTGTALGPGNTIYF